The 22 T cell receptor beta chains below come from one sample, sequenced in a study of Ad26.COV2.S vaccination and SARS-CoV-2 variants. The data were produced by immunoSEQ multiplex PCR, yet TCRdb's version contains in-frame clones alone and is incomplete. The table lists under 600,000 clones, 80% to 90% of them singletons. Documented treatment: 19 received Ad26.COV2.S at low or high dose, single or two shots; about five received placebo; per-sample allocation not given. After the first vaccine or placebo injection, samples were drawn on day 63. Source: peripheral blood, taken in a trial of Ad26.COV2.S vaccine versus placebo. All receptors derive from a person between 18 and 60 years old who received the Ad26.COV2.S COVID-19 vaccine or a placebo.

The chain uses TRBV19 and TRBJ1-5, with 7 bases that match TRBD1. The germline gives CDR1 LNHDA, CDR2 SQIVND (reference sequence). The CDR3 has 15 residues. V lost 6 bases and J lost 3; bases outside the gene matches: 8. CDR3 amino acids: CASRLKRGPNQPQHF. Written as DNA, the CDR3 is TGTGCCAGTAGGCTGAAAAGGGGGCCCAATCAGCCCCAGCATTTT.

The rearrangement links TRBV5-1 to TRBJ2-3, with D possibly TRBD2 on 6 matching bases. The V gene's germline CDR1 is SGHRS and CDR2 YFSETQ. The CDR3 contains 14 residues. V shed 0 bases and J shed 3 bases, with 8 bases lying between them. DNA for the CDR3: TGCGCCAGCAGCTTGGCGGGAGCGACAGATACGCAGTATTTT. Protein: CASSLAGATDTQYF.

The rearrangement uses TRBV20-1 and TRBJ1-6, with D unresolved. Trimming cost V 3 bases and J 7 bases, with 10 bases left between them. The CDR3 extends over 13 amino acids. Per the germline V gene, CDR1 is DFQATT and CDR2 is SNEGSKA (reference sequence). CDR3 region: CSASPMTNSPLHF. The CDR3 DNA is TGCAGTGCTAGTCCTATGACGAATTCACCCCTCCACTTT.

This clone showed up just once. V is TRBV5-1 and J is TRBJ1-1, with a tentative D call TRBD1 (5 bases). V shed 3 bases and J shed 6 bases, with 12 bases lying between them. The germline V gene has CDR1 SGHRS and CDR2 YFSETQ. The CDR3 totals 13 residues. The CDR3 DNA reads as TGCGCCAGCAGCTGGGACTTTGATTCTGAAGCTTTCTTT. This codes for CASSWDFDSEAFF.

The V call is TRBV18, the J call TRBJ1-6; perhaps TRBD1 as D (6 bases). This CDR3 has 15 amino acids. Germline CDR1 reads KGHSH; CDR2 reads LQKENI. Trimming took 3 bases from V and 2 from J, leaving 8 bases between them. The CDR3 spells CASSPGGPYNSPLHF. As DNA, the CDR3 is TGTGCCAGCTCACCGGGGGGGCCCTATAATTCACCCCTCCACTTT.

CDR3 bases: TGTGCCAGCAGTTTACTGGGGAGCTCCTACAATGAGCAGTTCTTC. Amino acid sequence: CASSLLGSSYNEQFF. The chain recombines TRBV27 with TRBJ2-1; tentative D call: TRBD2 (5 bases). V lost 2 bases and J 0 bases, leaving 8 bases between the germline ends. This CDR3 region has 15 residues. Germline V gene lookup returns CDR1 MNHEY and CDR2 SMNVEV (reference sequence).

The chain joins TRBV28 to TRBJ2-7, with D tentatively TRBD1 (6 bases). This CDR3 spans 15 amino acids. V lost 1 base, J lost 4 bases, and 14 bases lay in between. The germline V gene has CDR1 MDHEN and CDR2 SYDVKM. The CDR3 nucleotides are TGTGCCAGCAGTTTATCTGGGGGCCAGGGTTACGAGCAGTACTTC. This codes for CASSLSGGQGYEQYF.

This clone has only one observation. In DNA, the CDR3 is TGTGCCAGCTCACCACCGAGGGGCTCTGTCGACAGGGGGCTAAACTATGGCTACACCTTC. Protein: CASSPPRGSVDRGLNYGYTF. This chain links TRBV18 with TRBJ1-2, with 10 bases aligning to TRBD1. Looked up from germline, CDR1 is KGHSH and CDR2 is LQKENI. V lost 0 bases, J lost 2 bases, and 15 bases stayed unmatched. The CDR3 length is 20 residues.

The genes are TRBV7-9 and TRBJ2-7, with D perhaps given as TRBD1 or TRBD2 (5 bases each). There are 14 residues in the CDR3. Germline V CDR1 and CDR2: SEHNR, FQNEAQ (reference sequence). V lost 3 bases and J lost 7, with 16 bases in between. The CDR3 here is CASSLGQRAWEQYF. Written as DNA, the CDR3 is TGTGCCAGCAGCTTGGGGCAGAGGGCGTGGGAGCAGTACTTC.

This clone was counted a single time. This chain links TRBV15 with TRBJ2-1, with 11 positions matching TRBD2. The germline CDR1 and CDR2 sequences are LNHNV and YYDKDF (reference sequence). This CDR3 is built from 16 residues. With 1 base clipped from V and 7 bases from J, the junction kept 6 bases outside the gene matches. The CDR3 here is CATSRVGLAGGNEQFF. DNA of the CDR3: TGTGCCACCAGCAGAGTCGGGCTAGCGGGGGGAAATGAGCAGTTCTTC.

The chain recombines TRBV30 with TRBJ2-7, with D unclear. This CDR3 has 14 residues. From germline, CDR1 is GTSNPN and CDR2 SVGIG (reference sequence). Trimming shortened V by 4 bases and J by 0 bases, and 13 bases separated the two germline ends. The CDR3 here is CAWTNSAYSYEQYF. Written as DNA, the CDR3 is TGTGCCTGGACTAATTCGGCCTACTCCTACGAGCAGTACTTC.

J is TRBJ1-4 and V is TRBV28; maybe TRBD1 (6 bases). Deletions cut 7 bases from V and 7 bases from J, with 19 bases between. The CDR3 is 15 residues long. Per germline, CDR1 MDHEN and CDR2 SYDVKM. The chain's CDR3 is CASNARGARVEKLFF. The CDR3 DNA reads TGTGCCAGCAATGCGAGGGGGGCGCGTGTTGAAAAACTGTTTTTT.

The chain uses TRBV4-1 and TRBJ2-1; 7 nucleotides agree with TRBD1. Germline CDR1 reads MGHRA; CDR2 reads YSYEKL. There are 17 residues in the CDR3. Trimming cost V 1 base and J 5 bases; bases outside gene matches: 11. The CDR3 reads CASSQVPTGTENNEQFF. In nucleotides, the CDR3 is TGCGCCAGCAGCCAAGTCCCTACCGGGACAGAAAACAATGAGCAGTTCTTC.

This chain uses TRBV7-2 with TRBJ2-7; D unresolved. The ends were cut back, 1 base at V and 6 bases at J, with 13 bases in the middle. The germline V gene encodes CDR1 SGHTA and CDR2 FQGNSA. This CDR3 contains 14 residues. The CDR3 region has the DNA TGTGCCAGCAGCTTAGGACGGGTTAGCTCCGAGCAGTACTTC. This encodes CASSLGRVSSEQYF.

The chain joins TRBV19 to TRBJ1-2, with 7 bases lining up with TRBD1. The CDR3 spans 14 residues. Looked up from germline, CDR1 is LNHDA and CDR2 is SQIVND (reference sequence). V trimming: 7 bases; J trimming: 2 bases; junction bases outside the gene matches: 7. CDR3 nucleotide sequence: TGTGCCAGTACCCCCGACAGGGACAACTATGGCTACACCTTC. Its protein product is CASTPDRDNYGYTF. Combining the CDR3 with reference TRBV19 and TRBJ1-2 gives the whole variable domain DGGITQSPKYLFRKEGQNVTLSCEQNLNHDAMYWYRQDPGQGLRLIYYSQIVNDFQKGDIAEGYSVSREKKESFPLTVTSAQKNPTAFYLCASTPDRDNYGYTFGSGTRLTVV.

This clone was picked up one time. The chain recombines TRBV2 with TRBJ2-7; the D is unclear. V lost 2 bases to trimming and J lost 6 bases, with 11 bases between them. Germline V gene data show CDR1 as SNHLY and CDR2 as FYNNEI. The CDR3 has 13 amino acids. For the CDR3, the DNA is TGTGCCAGCAGTGAAATTCTTACGCGCGAGCAGTACTTC. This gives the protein CASSEILTREQYF.

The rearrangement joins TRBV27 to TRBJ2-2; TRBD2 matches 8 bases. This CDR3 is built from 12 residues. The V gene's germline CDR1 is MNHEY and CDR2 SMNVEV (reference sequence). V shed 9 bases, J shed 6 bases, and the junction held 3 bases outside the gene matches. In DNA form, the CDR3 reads TGTGCCAGTCAAGCGGGGGCCGGGGAGCTGTTTTTT. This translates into CASQAGAGELFF.

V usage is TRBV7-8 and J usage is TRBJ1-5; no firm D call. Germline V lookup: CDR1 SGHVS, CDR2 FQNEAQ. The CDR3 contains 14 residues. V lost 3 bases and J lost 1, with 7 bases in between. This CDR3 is CASSFGASNQPQHF. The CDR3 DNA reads TGTGCCAGCAGCTTTGGTGCAAGCAATCAGCCCCAGCATTTT. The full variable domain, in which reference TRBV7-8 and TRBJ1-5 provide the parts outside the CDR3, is GAGVSQSPRYKVAKRGQDVALRCDPISGHVSLFWYQQALGQGPEFLTYFQNEAQLDKSGLPSDRFFAERPEGSVSTLKIQRTQQEDSAVYLCASSFGASNQPQHFGDGTRLSIL.

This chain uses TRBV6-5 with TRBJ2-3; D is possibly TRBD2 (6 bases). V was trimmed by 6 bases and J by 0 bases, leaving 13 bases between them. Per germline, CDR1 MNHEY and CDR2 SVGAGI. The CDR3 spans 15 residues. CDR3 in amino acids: CASSLISGSTDTQYF. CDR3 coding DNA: TGTGCCAGCAGCCTGATTAGCGGAAGCACAGATACGCAGTATTTT.

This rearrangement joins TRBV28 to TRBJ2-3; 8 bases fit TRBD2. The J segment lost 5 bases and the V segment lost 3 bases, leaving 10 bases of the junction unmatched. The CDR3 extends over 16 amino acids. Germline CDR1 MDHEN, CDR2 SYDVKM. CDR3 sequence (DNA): TGTGCCAGCAGTTTGGGAACCGGGGGGGGGAAAGATACGCAGTATTTT. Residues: CASSLGTGGGKDTQYF.

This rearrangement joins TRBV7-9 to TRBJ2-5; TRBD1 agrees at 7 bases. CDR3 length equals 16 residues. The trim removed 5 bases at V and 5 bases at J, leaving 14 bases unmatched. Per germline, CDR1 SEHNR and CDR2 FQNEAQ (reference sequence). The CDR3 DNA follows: TGTGCCAGCAGCCAGGGACAGACAGTCTCCCGGGAGACCCAGTACTTC. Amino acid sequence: CASSQGQTVSRETQYF. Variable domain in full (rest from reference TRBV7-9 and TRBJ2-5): DTGVSQNPRHKITKRGQNVTFRCDPISEHNRLYWYRQTLGQGPEFLTYFQNEAQLEKSRLLSDRFSAERPKGSFSTLEIQRTEQGDSAMYLCASSQGQTVSRETQYFGPGTRLLVL.

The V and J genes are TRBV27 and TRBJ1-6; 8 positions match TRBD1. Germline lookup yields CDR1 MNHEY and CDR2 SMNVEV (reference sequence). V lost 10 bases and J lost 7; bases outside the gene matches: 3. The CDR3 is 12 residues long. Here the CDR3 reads CATRDRNSPLHF. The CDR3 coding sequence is TGTGCCACCCGGGACAGGAATTCACCCCTCCACTTT.